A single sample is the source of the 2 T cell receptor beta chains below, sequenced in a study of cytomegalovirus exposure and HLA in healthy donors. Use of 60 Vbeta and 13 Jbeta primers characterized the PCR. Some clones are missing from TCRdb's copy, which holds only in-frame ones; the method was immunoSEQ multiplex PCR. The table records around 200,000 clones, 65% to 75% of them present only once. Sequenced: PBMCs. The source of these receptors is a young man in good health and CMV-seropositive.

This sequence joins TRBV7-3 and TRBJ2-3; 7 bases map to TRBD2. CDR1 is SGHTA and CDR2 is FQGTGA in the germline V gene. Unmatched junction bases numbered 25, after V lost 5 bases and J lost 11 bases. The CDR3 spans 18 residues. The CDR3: CASSHDKRGGSLVDVQYF. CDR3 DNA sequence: TGTGCCAGCAGCCATGACAAGCGGGGCGGGAGTTTAGTGGATGTGCAGTATTTT.

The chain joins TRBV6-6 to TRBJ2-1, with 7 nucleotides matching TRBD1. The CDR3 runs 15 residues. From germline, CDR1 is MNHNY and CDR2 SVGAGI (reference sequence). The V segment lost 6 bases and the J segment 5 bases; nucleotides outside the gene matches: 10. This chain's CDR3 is CASSRQGLPHNEQFF. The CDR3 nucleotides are TGTGCCAGCAGCAGACAGGGTCTACCGCACAATGAGCAGTTCTTC.